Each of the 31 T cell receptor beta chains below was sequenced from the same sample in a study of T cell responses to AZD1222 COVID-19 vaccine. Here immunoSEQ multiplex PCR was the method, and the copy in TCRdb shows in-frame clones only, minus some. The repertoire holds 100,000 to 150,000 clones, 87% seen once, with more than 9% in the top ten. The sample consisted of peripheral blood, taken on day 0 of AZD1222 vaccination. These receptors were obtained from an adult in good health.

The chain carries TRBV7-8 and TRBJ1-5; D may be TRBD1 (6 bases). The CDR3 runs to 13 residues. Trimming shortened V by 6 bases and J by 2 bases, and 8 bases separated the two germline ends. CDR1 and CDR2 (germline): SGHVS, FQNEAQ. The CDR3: CASSRQGNQPQHF. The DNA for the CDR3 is TGTGCCAGCAGTCGACAGGGCAATCAGCCCCAGCATTTT.

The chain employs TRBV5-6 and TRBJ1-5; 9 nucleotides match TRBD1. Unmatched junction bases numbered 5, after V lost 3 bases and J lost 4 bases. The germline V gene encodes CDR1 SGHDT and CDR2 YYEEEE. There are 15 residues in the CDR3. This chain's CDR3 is CASSWGTGPNQPQHF. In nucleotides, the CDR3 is TGTGCCAGCAGCTGGGGGACAGGGCCTAATCAGCCCCAGCATTTT.

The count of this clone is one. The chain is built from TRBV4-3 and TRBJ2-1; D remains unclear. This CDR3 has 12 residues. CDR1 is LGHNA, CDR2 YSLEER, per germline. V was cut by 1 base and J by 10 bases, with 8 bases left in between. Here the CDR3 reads CASSQGPLEQFF. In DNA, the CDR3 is TGCGCCAGCAGCCAAGGGCCCCTAGAGCAGTTCTTC.

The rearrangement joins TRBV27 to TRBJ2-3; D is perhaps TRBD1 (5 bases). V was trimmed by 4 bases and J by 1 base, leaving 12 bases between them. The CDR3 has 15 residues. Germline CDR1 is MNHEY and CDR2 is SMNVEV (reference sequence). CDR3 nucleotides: TGTGCCAGCAGTTCGCGAAGGGGCGGCACAGATACGCAGTATTTT. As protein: CASSSRRGGTDTQYF.

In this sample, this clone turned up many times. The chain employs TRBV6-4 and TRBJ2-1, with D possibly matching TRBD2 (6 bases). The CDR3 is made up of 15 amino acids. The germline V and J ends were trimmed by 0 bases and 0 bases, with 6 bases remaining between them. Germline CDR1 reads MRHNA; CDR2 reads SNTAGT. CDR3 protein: CASSDSSGSYNEQFF. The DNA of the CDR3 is TGTGCCAGCAGTGACTCTAGCGGCTCCTACAATGAGCAGTTCTTC.

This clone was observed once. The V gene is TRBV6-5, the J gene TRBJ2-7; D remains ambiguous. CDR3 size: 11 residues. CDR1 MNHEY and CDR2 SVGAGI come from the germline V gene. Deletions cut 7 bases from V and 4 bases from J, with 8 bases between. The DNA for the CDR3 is TGTGCCAGCATTCGAGAGTACGAGCAGTACTTC. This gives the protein CASIREYEQYF.

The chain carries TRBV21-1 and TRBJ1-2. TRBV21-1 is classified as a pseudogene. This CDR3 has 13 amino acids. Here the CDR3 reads CASSPGEVPGYTF. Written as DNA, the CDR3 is TGTGCCAGCAGCCCGGGGGAAGTACCTGGCTACACCTTC.

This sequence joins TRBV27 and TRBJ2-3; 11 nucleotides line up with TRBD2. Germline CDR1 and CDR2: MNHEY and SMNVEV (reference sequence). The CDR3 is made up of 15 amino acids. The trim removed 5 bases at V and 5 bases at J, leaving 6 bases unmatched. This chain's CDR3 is CASSPGLAGRDTQYF. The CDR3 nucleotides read TGTGCCAGCAGTCCCGGACTAGCGGGCAGAGATACGCAGTATTTT.

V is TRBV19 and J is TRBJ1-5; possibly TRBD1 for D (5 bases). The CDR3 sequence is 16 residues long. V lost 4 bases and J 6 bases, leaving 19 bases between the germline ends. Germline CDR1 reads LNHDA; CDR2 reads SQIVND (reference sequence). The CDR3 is CASSSPPGGDGQPQHF. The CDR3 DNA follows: TGTGCCAGTAGTAGCCCTCCGGGCGGGGACGGTCAGCCCCAGCATTTT.

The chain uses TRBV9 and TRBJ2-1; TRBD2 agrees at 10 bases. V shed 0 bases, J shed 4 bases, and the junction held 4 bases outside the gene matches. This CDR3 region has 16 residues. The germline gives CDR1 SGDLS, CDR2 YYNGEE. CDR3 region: CASSVDPAGGYNEQFF. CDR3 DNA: TGTGCCAGCAGCGTAGACCCAGCGGGAGGGTACAATGAGCAGTTCTTC.

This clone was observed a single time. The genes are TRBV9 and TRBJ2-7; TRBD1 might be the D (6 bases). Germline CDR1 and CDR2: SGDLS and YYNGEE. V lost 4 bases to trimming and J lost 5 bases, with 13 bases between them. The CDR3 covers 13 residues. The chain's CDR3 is CASSPRQDNEQYF. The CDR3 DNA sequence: TGTGCCAGCAGCCCCCGACAGGATAACGAGCAGTACTTC.

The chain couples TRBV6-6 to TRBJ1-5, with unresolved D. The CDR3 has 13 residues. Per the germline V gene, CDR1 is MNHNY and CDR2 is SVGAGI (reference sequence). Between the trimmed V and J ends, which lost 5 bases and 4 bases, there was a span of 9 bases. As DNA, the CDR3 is TGTGCCAGCAGTCACGACGGGAATCAGCCCCAGCATTTT. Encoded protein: CASSHDGNQPQHF.

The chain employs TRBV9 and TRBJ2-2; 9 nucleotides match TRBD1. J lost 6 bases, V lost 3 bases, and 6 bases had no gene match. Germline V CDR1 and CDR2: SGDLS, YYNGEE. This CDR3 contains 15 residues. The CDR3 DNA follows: TGTGCCAGCAGCGACCGGGACAGGGCGGCCGGGGAGCTGTTTTTT. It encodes CASSDRDRAAGELFF.

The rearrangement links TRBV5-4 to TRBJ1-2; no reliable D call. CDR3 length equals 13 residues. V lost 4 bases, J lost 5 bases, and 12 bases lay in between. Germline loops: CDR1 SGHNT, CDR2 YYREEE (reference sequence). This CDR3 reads CASSTDWNYGYTF. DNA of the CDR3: TGTGCCAGCAGCACGGACTGGAATTATGGCTACACCTTC.

CDR3 sequence reads: CASSARGQPQHF. CDR3 nucleotide sequence: TGTGCCAGCAGCGCCCGGGGTCAGCCCCAGCATTTT. The chain joins TRBV3-1 (or the pseudogene TRBV3-2) to TRBJ1-5, with no clear D. The CDR3 runs 12 residues. Trimming pared 5 bases from V and 6 bases from J, leaving 8 bases between. Germline V gives CDR1 LGHDT, CDR2 YNNKEL (reference sequence).

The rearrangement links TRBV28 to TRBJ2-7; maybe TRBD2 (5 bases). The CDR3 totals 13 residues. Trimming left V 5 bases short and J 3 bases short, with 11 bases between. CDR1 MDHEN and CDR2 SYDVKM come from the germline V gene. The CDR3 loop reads CASSEGPIYEQYF. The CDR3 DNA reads TGTGCCAGCAGTGAGGGTCCCATCTACGAGCAGTACTTC.

CDR3 loop: CASRGGGQETQYF. The CDR3 region has the DNA TGTGCCAGCAGGGGGGGCGGACAAGAGACCCAGTACTTC. The chain carries TRBV28 and TRBJ2-5; D tentatively fits TRBD1 or TRBD2 (6 bases each). Germline CDR1 and CDR2: MDHEN and SYDVKM. CDR3 size: 13 residues. Trimming shortened V by 6 bases and J by 2 bases, and 10 bases separated the two germline ends. Variable domain in full (rest from reference TRBV28 and TRBJ2-5): DVKVTQSSRYLVKRTGEKVFLECVQDMDHENMFWYRQDPGLGLRLIYFSYDVKMKEKGDIPEGYSVSREKKERFSLILESASTNQTSMYLCASRGGGQETQYFGPGTRLLVL.

The CDR3 nucleotides are TGTGCCAGTAGTCGCGGGACACCGAACACCGGGGAGCTGTTTTTT. It codes for CASSRGTPNTGELFF. V and J are TRBV19 and TRBJ2-2, with D perhaps matching TRBD1 or TRBD2 (6 bases each). V lost 5 bases to trimming and J lost 0 bases, with 10 bases between them. CDR1 is LNHDA, CDR2 SQIVND, per germline (reference sequence). The CDR3 is 15 residues long.

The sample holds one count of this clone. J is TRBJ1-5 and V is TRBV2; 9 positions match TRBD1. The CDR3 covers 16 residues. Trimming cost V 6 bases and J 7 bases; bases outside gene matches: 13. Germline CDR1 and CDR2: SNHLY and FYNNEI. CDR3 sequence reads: CASSFSPGQGNQPQHF. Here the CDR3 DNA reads TGTGCCAGCAGCTTTTCCCCAGGACAGGGGAACCAGCCCCAGCATTTT.

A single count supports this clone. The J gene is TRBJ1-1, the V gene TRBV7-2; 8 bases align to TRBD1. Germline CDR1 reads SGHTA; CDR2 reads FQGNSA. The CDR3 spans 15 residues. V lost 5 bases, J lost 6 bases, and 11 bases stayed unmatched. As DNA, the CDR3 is TGTGCCAGCAGCCCAGGGACAGGAAGGCTATCTGAAGCTTTCTTT. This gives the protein CASSPGTGRLSEAFF.

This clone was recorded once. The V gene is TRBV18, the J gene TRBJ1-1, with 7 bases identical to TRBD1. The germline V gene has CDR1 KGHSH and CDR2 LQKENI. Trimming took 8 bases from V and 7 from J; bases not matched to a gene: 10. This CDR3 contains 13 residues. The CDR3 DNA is TGTGCCAGCGCCTCCGGGACAGAGGGTGAAGCTTTCTTT. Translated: CASASGTEGEAFF.

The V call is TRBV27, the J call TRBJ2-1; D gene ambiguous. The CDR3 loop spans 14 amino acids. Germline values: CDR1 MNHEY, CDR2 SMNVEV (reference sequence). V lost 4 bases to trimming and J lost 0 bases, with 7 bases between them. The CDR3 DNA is TGTGCCAGCAGTTCTAGTCGCTCCTACAATGAGCAGTTCTTC. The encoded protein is CASSSSRSYNEQFF.

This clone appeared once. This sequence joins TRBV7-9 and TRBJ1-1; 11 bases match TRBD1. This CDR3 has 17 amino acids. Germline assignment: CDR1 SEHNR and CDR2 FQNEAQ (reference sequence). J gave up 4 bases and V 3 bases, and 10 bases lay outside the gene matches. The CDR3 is CASSFPGTGGLGTEAFF. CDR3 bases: TGTGCCAGCAGCTTCCCCGGGACAGGGGGTTTGGGCACTGAAGCTTTCTTT.

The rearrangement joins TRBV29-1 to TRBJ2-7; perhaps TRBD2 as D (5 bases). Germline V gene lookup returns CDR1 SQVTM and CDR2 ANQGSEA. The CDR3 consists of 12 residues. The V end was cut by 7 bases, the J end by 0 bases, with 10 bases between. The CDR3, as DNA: TGCAGCGGGGCCGAGGGCTCCTACGAGCAGTACTTC. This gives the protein CSGAEGSYEQYF.

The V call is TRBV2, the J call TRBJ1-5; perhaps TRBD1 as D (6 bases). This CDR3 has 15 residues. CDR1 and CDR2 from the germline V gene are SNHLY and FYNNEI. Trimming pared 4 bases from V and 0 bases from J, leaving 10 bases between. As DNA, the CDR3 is TGTGCCAGCAGTGCCAGGGGCAATAGCAATCAGCCCCAGCATTTT. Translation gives CASSARGNSNQPQHF.

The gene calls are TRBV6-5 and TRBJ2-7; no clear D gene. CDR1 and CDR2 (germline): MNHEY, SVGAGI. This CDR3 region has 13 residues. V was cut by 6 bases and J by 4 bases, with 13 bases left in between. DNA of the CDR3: TGTGCCAGCAGACCACCCTGGGGATACGAGCAGTACTTC. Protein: CASRPPWGYEQYF.

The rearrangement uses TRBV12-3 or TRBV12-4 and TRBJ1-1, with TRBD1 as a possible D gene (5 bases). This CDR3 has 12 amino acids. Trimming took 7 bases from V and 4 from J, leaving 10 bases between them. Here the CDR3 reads CASILGTTEAFF. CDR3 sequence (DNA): TGTGCCAGCATCCTCGGGACCACTGAAGCTTTCTTT.

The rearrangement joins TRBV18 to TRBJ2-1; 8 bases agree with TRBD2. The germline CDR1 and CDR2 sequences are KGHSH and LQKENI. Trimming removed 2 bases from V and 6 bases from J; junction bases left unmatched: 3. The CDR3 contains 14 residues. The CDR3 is CASSPFGGANEQFF. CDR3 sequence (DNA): TGTGCCAGCTCACCATTCGGGGGGGCCAATGAGCAGTTCTTC.

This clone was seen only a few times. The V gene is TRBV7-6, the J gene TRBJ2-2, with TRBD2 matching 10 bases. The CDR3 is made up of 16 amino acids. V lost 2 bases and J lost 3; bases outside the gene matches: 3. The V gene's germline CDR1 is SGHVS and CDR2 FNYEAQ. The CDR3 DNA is TGTGCCAGCAGCTTAAGCGGGGGGGCCTACACCGGGGAGCTGTTTTTT. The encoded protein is CASSLSGGAYTGELFF.

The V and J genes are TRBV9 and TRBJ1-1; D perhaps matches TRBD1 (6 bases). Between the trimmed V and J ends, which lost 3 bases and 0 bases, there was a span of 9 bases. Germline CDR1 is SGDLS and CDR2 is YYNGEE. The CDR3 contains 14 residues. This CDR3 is CASSAGHLNTEAFF. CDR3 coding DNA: TGTGCCAGCAGCGCGGGACATTTGAACACTGAAGCTTTCTTT. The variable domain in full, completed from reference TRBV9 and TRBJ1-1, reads DSGVTQTPKHLITATGQRVTLRCSPRSGDLSVYWYQQSLDQGLQFLIQYYNGEERAKGNILERFSAQQFPDLHSELNLSSLELGDSALYFCASSAGHLNTEAFFGQGTRLTVV.

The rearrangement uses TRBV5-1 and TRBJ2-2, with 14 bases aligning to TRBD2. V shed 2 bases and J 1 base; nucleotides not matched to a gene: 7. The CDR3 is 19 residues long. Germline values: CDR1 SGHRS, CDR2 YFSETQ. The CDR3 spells CASSFRRTSGGMNTGELFF. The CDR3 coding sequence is TGCGCCAGCAGCTTCCGAAGGACTAGCGGGGGGATGAACACCGGGGAGCTGTTTTTT.